Shown below are 12 T cell receptor beta chains from a single sample sequenced in a study of blood T cell repertoires in COVID-19. Only in-frame clones appear in the TCRdb table, and some are missing; sequencing was by immunoSEQ multiplex PCR. The sample contains some 260,000 clones, 75% to 90% of which appear only once. Sequencing used peripheral blood. The receptors stem from a woman aged 65 to 85 with COVID-19, enrolled during active disease.

The chain joins TRBV5-1 to TRBJ2-3; 8 bases are a match to TRBD1. V trimming: 3 bases; J trimming: 6 bases; junction bases outside the gene matches: 9. The CDR3 is 15 amino acids. In germline, CDR1 is SGHRS, CDR2 YFSETQ. Written as DNA, the CDR3 is TGCGCCAGCAGCTCAGCGGACAGGGCACATGATACGCAGTATTTT. Encoded protein: CASSSADRAHDTQYF.

This clone has only a few counts. The V and J genes are TRBV5-1 and TRBJ2-1; D remains ambiguous. The CDR3 extends over 16 amino acids. The V and J ends lost 4 bases and 0 bases respectively, with 14 bases between them. The germline V gene encodes CDR1 SGHRS and CDR2 YFSETQ. In nucleotides, the CDR3 is TGCGCCAGCAGCCCTAGACTCCGATTCTCCTACAATGAGCAGTTCTTC. The encoded protein is CASSPRLRFSYNEQFF.

This chain uses TRBV27 with TRBJ2-1; 11 bases align to TRBD2. The CDR3 consists of 16 residues. The junction had 5 bases not matched to a gene; V was cut back by 4 bases and J by 3 bases. The germline CDR1 and CDR2 sequences are MNHEY and SMNVEV (reference sequence). The CDR3 region is CASSSSLAGGYNEQFF. Written as DNA, the CDR3 is TGTGCCAGCAGTTCATCTCTAGCGGGAGGCTACAATGAGCAGTTCTTC.

This clone was picked up a small number of times. J is TRBJ1-6 and V is TRBV6-5, with 9 nucleotides matching TRBD1. The CDR3 has 15 amino acids. Trimming removed 2 bases from V and 10 bases from J; junction bases left unmatched: 6. The germline CDR1 and CDR2 sequences are MNHEY and SVGAGI. The CDR3 reads CASSYRDRVGSPLHF. For the CDR3, the DNA is TGTGCCAGCAGTTACAGGGACAGGGTCGGGTCACCCCTCCACTTT.

The chain employs TRBV6-5 and TRBJ2-4; 8 nucleotides agree with TRBD1. Germline assignment: CDR1 MNHEY and CDR2 SVGAGI. The CDR3 runs 14 residues. V gave up 4 bases and J gave up 7 bases; unmatched junction bases: 6. The CDR3 here is CASSLQGAGNIQYF. The DNA for the CDR3 is TGTGCCAGCAGTTTGCAGGGGGCGGGGAACATTCAGTACTTC.

The V and J genes are TRBV5-1 and TRBJ2-1; 11 bases align to TRBD2. This CDR3 region has 15 residues. J gave up 5 bases and V 4 bases, and 5 bases lay outside the gene matches. Germline-derived CDR1 and CDR2 are SGHRS and YFSETQ. This CDR3 is CASSRVAGGHNEQFF. CDR3 DNA: TGCGCCAGCAGCCGAGTAGCGGGAGGGCACAATGAGCAGTTCTTC.

The CDR3 DNA is TGTGCCAGTAGCCCACAAGGGGAAACTGAAGCTTTCTTT. It codes for CASSPQGETEAFF. V and J are TRBV19 and TRBJ1-1, with a tentative D call TRBD1 (5 bases). This CDR3 contains 13 residues. Trimming stripped 6 bases from V and 5 bases from J, with 13 bases between. Per germline, CDR1 LNHDA and CDR2 SQIVND (reference sequence).

This chain uses TRBV6-5 with TRBJ1-2; the D gene is possibly TRBD1 (6 bases). Trimming took off 7 bases at V and 1 base at J, with 13 bases between the two ends. This CDR3 is built from 14 residues. CDR1 MNHEY and CDR2 SVGAGI come from the germline V gene. CDR3 residues: CASKQGQINYGYTF. For the CDR3, the DNA is TGTGCCAGCAAACAAGGACAGATTAACTATGGCTACACCTTC.

The chain links TRBV28 to TRBJ2-7; 9 bases fit TRBD2. V gave up 10 bases and J gave up 2 bases; unmatched junction bases: 3. This CDR3 is built from 12 residues. Per germline, CDR1 MDHEN and CDR2 SYDVKM. The CDR3 reads CATLAGAYEQYF. The CDR3 DNA follows: TGTGCCACTTTAGCGGGAGCCTACGAGCAGTACTTC.

V is TRBV3-1 (or the pseudogene TRBV3-2) and J is TRBJ1-1; 8 bases are shared with TRBD1. The CDR3 has 20 residues. V dropped 4 bases and J dropped 6; count of bases not matched to a gene: 25. From germline, CDR1 is LGHDT and CDR2 YNNKEL (reference sequence). CDR3 region: CASSLQFIQGAPGSISEAFF. CDR3 nucleotides: TGTGCCAGCAGCCTCCAATTTATCCAGGGGGCACCGGGTTCGATTTCTGAAGCTTTCTTT.

The chain is built from TRBV4-2 and TRBJ1-5; the D is unclear. Trimming shortened V by 4 bases and J by 4 bases, and 8 bases separated the two germline ends. The CDR3 spans 13 residues. The germline V gene has CDR1 LGHNA and CDR2 YNFKEQ. The CDR3 DNA is TGTGCCAGCAGCCCAAGCCTAAATCAGCCCCAGCATTTT. Translated: CASSPSLNQPQHF.

This chain joins TRBV11-2 and TRBJ2-7; possible D gene TRBD2, 6 bases. The CDR3 covers 14 residues. The V and J ends lost 5 bases and 2 bases respectively, with 13 bases between them. The germline gives CDR1 SGHAT, CDR2 FQNNGV. The CDR3 DNA reads TGTGCCAGCAGCCATGTCGGGGGTCCCTACGAGCAGTACTTC. This encodes CASSHVGGPYEQYF.